The sequence of this T cell receptor (beta chain) was determined in a study of blood T cell repertoires in COVID-19. Authors' data handling: Cell counts per sample came from amplifying reference gene primers. Profiling relied on immunoSEQ multiplex PCR, and the TCRdb table lists in-frame clones only, not all of them. V and J calls and clone size follow that table, whereas D and trimming were derived from the DNA. The data hold 500,000 or so clones, with about 90% observed a single time. Researchers sorted participants into cohorts using their self-reported clinical history. Either two negative PCRs, clearance, or symptom resolution qualified Cohort 3 donors as recovered. V was shortened by 7 bases and J by 7 bases, with 14 bases between the two germline ends. The germline V gene has CDR1 MNHNY and CDR2 SVGAGI (reference sequence). CDR3 size: 12 residues.

The rearrangement links TRBV6-6 to TRBJ2-7; D perhaps matches TRBD2 (7 bases). The TCR originated in a woman aged 18-29 years who had recovered from COVID-19. The specimen was PBMCs or T cells enriched from blood (not recorded which). CDR3 sequence reads: CASMGGRAEQYF. CDR3 nucleotides: TGTGCCAGCATGGGGGGGCGGGCTGAGCAGTACTTC.